This entry lists 26 T cell receptor beta chains sequenced from one sample in a study of CD4 T cells in relation to SARS-CoV-2 and coronaviruses. The antigens for these receptors are not known. The unexposed donors gave CD4+ T cells in about 2011-2019, prior to COVID-19. Isolation of CD4+ T cells took place after less than twelve days in culture. Clones were sequenced by immunoSEQ multiplex PCR, and TCRdb holds only the in-frame ones, with some missing. The sample has roughly 30,000 clones, about 79% seen once. Sequenced sample: CD4+ T cells from PBMCs, cultured in vitro. The receptors originated from a human donor in good health.

The genes are TRBV18 and TRBJ2-5; D is unresolved. This CDR3 is 12 amino acids long. CDR1 and CDR2 (germline): KGHSH, LQKENI. With 4 bases removed from V and 5 bases from J, the gap between germline ends came to 8 bases. The CDR3 sequence is CASSLIGETQYF. CDR3 nucleotide sequence: TGTGCCAGCTCACTAATAGGGGAGACCCAGTACTTC.

Only a few counts were recorded for this clone. The rearrangement uses TRBV30 and TRBJ2-7, with 10 nucleotides matching TRBD1. CDR1 is GTSNPN and CDR2 is SVGIG in the germline V gene (reference sequence). With V trimmed by 2 bases and J by 5 bases, 3 bases remained unmatched. The CDR3 is 13 amino acids. CDR3 in amino acids: CAWSPTGGDEQYF. CDR3 bases: TGTGCCTGGAGTCCGACAGGGGGCGACGAGCAGTACTTC.

The chain couples TRBV6-5 to TRBJ2-7; 7 bases fit TRBD1. J lost 2 bases, V lost 2 bases, and 3 bases had no gene match. The germline V gene has CDR1 MNHEY and CDR2 SVGAGI. CDR3 length equals 14 residues. CDR3 loop: CASSYGTDAYEQYF. The CDR3 DNA sequence: TGTGCCAGCAGTTACGGGACAGATGCCTACGAGCAGTACTTC.

The rearrangement links TRBV7-9 to TRBJ2-1, with D perhaps matching TRBD2 (5 bases). The CDR3 loop spans 14 amino acids. CDR1 is SEHNR, CDR2 FQNEAQ, per germline (reference sequence). The ends were cut back, 6 bases at V and 3 bases at J, with 12 bases in the middle. DNA of the CDR3: TGTGCCAGCAGTTTTCCGGGGTACTACAATGAGCAGTTCTTC. Its protein is CASSFPGYYNEQFF.

The chain combines TRBV4-1 with TRBJ1-5, with TRBD1 as a possible D gene (5 bases). CDR3 length: 13 amino acids. The germline V and J ends were trimmed by 5 bases and 3 bases, with 8 bases remaining between them. CDR1 is MGHRA and CDR2 is YSYEKL in the germline V gene. CDR3 in DNA: TGCGCCAGCAGCTGGGGGAACAATCAGCCCCAGCATTTT. This encodes CASSWGNNQPQHF.

The gene calls are TRBV11-2 and TRBJ2-2; 8 bases line up with TRBD1. CDR1 is SGHAT and CDR2 is FQNNGV in the germline V gene. The CDR3 length is 17 residues. V shed 4 bases and J 4 bases; nucleotides not matched to a gene: 11. In nucleotides, the CDR3 is TGTGCCAGCAGCTCTAGACGCAGGGGGCAAGGCACCGGGGAGCTGTTTTTT. Protein sequence: CASSSRRRGQGTGELFF.

This sequence joins TRBV5-1 and TRBJ2-3, with 8 bases lining up with TRBD2. Germline values: CDR1 SGHRS, CDR2 YFSETQ. The V segment lost 0 bases and the J segment 5 bases; nucleotides outside the gene matches: 8. This CDR3 is 16 amino acids long. CDR3 DNA: TGCGCCAGCAGCTTGGGAACGGGAGGGCCGTTAGATACGCAGTATTTT. It encodes CASSLGTGGPLDTQYF.

The chain employs TRBV5-6 and TRBJ2-2, with 8 bases matching TRBD1. Germline CDR1 reads SGHDT; CDR2 reads YYEEEE. This CDR3 has 19 residues. Germline trimming cut 0 bases from V and 0 bases from J; bases unmatched to any gene: 10. The CDR3 protein is CASSLGRDRIRANTGELFF. CDR3 in DNA: TGTGCCAGCAGCTTGGGCAGGGACAGGATACGCGCGAACACCGGGGAGCTGTTTTTT.

The chain employs TRBV5-1 and TRBJ1-4; perhaps TRBD1 as D (6 bases). The germline CDR1 and CDR2 sequences are SGHRS and YFSETQ. V was cut by 0 bases and J by 7 bases, with 19 bases left in between. The CDR3 runs 17 residues. The CDR3 DNA follows: TGCGCCAGCAGCTTGGGGACAGCCCCATCTGGGGGTGAAAAACTGTTTTTT. Its translation is CASSLGTAPSGGEKLFF.

The genes are TRBV25-1 and TRBJ2-3; the match to TRBD1 covers 7 bases. V dropped 3 bases and J dropped 2; count of bases not matched to a gene: 5. The length of the CDR3 is 15 residues. The germline V gene encodes CDR1 MGHDK and CDR2 SYGVNS. The CDR3 here is CASSEPGQSTDTQYF. CDR3 DNA: TGTGCCAGCAGTGAGCCGGGACAGTCCACAGATACGCAGTATTTT.

This clone has a handful of counts. This sequence joins TRBV5-1 and TRBJ2-5; D gene unclear. The length of the CDR3 is 14 residues. Trimming took off 1 base at V and 3 bases at J, with 10 bases between the two ends. Germline V lookup: CDR1 SGHRS, CDR2 YFSETQ. The CDR3 spells CASSLTVTEETQYF. In nucleotides, the CDR3 is TGCGCCAGCAGCTTGACAGTAACCGAAGAGACCCAGTACTTC.

The J gene is TRBJ1-2, the V gene TRBV11-2; the D is unclear. In germline, CDR1 is SGHAT, CDR2 FQNNGV. Trimming cost V 2 bases and J 4 bases, with 11 bases left between them. The CDR3 sequence is 14 residues long. CDR3 coding DNA: TGTGCCAGCAGCTTACAGCCGGCGGGCTATGGCTACACCTTC. It specifies CASSLQPAGYGYTF.

V and J are TRBV5-8 and TRBJ2-3, with TRBD1 as a possible D gene (6 bases). Trimming left V 5 bases short and J 4 bases short, with 17 bases between. In germline, CDR1 is SGHTS, CDR2 YDEGEE. The CDR3 is 15 residues long. CDR3 loop: CASSERGFQPDTQYF. In DNA, the CDR3 is TGTGCCAGCAGTGAGAGGGGGTTTCAACCAGATACGCAGTATTTT.

V and J are TRBV4-1 and TRBJ1-2; unclear D gene. This CDR3 is 17 amino acids long. The germline V gene has CDR1 MGHRA and CDR2 YSYEKL. Trimming removed 2 bases at V and 1 base at J, with 17 bases between. The CDR3 reads CASSQKEEVFNNYGYTF. The DNA for the CDR3 is TGCGCCAGCAGCCAAAAGGAGGAGGTCTTCAATAACTATGGCTACACCTTC.

The rearrangement joins TRBV4-2 to TRBJ2-3; 12 nucleotides agree with TRBD2. The CDR3 runs to 17 residues. V lost 4 bases and J lost 7; bases outside the gene matches: 12. Germline assignment: CDR1 LGHNA and CDR2 YNFKEQ. CDR3 DNA: TGTGCCAGCAGCCCTCTTTCGACTAGCGGGAGCGCGTATACGCAGTATTTT. It encodes CASSPLSTSGSAYTQYF.

The CDR3 nucleotides read TGTGCCAGCAGCGTAGGGGGGGACCCGGCTCGGGAGCAGTACTTC. Encoded protein: CASSVGGDPAREQYF. V gene TRBV9 combines with J gene TRBJ2-7; D possibly corresponds to TRBD2 (6 bases). The ends were cut back, 0 bases at V and 7 bases at J, with 17 bases in the middle. Germline-derived CDR1 and CDR2 are SGDLS and YYNGEE. CDR3 length equals 15 residues.

The chain recombines TRBV23-1 with TRBJ2-1, with a possible D match to TRBD2 (6 bases). TRBV23-1 is an open reading frame, and its role is uncertain. Trimming took 2 bases from V and 4 from J, leaving 30 bases between them. CDR3 size: 21 residues. As DNA, the CDR3 is TGCGCCAGCAGTCAAGTGACTAGTGAACCCCCTTACAGACCCCTATACAATGAGCAGTTCTTC. Translation: CASSQVTSEPPYRPLYNEQFF.

This clone turned up a few times. The rearrangement uses TRBV2 and TRBJ1-6; D gene ambiguous. The germline gives CDR1 SNHLY, CDR2 FYNNEI. Trimming shortened V by 8 bases and J by 5 bases, and 7 bases separated the two germline ends. The CDR3 totals 12 residues. CDR3 sequence reads: CASGQNNSPLHF. CDR3 sequence (DNA): TGTGCCAGCGGGCAGAATAATTCACCCCTCCACTTT. The variable domain in full, with the rest retrieved from reference TRBV2 and TRBJ1-6, is EPEVTQTPSHQVTQMGQEVILRCVPISNHLYFYWYRQILGQKVEFLVSFYNNEISEKSEIFDDQFSVERPDGSNFTLKIRSTKLEDSAMYFCASGQNNSPLHFGNGTRLTVT.

This chain joins TRBV29-1 and TRBJ2-1; no clear D gene. The CDR3 is 18 amino acids. The ends were cut back, 0 bases at V and 6 bases at J, with 24 bases in the middle. CDR1 is SQVTM, CDR2 ANQGSEA, per germline. This CDR3 reads CSVEDQILDNLRRNEQFF. CDR3 DNA: TGCAGCGTTGAAGATCAGATCTTAGATAATCTCCGACGCAATGAGCAGTTCTTC.

This clone was observed once. The CDR3 DNA follows: TGTGCCAGCAGTTCGGGACTCCTGAGCTCCTACAATGAGCAGTTCTTC. It codes for CASSSGLLSSYNEQFF. The V gene is TRBV5-4, the J gene TRBJ2-1; D perhaps matches TRBD2 (6 bases). Looked up from germline, CDR1 is SGHNT and CDR2 is YYREEE (reference sequence). V lost 5 bases, J lost 0 bases, and 15 bases lay in between. CDR3 length: 16 residues.

The genes are TRBV19 and TRBJ2-5, with 10 bases identical to TRBD1. The CDR3 loop spans 13 amino acids. From germline, CDR1 is LNHDA and CDR2 SQIVND (reference sequence). Trimming at V came to 5 bases and at J to 5 bases, leaving 2 bases not matched to a gene. CDR3 in amino acids: CASSWDRGETQYF. The CDR3 DNA follows: TGTGCCAGTAGTTGGGACAGGGGTGAGACCCAGTACTTC.

The chain carries TRBV7-9 and TRBJ1-4; 10 bases line up with TRBD1. The CDR3 spans 16 residues. CDR1 and CDR2 (germline): SEHNR, FQNEAQ (reference sequence). The V segment lost 5 bases and the J segment 1 base; nucleotides outside the gene matches: 4. This CDR3 is CASSLDRGRTNEKLFF. The CDR3 DNA sequence: TGTGCCAGCAGCCTCGACAGGGGGCGAACTAATGAAAAACTGTTTTTT.

The gene calls are TRBV2 and TRBJ1-4; D perhaps matches TRBD1 (6 bases). Germline CDR1 is SNHLY and CDR2 is FYNNEI. V lost 4 bases and J 3 bases, leaving 12 bases between the germline ends. This CDR3 is 15 amino acids long. The chain's CDR3 is CASSVSRQANEKLFF. The CDR3 coding sequence is TGTGCCAGCAGTGTCTCCCGACAGGCTAATGAAAAACTGTTTTTT.

This chain connects TRBV7-9 to TRBJ2-3, with 12 bases identical to TRBD2. V shed 5 bases and J 8 bases; nucleotides not matched to a gene: 11. This CDR3 has 16 residues. Germline CDR1 and CDR2: SEHNR and FQNEAQ (reference sequence). The CDR3 coding sequence is TGTGCCAGCAGCCCCCGGACTAGCGGGGTTGGGGCTACGCAGTATTTT. Its translation: CASSPRTSGVGATQYF.

The V gene is TRBV5-5, the J gene TRBJ1-1; no clear D. The CDR3 sequence is 14 residues long. Trimming took off 4 bases at V and 5 bases at J, with 15 bases between the two ends. Germline-derived CDR1 and CDR2 are SGHKS and YYEKEE (reference sequence). The CDR3 region has the DNA TGTGCCAGCAGCCCGCCGGTTATCATAACTGAAGCTTTCTTT. As protein: CASSPPVIITEAFF.

V usage is TRBV6-2 or TRBV6-3 and J usage is TRBJ2-2; TRBD2 matches 9 bases. The CDR3 is 20 amino acids. Losses at the gene ends were 0 bases for V and 2 bases for J; bases not matched to a gene: 13. Germline lookup yields CDR1 MNHEY and CDR2 SVGEGT. The CDR3 nucleotides are TGTGCCAGCAGTTACTCGAAGTTTAGGTTAGCGGGAGCTAACACCGGGGAGCTGTTTTTT. This codes for CASSYSKFRLAGANTGELFF.